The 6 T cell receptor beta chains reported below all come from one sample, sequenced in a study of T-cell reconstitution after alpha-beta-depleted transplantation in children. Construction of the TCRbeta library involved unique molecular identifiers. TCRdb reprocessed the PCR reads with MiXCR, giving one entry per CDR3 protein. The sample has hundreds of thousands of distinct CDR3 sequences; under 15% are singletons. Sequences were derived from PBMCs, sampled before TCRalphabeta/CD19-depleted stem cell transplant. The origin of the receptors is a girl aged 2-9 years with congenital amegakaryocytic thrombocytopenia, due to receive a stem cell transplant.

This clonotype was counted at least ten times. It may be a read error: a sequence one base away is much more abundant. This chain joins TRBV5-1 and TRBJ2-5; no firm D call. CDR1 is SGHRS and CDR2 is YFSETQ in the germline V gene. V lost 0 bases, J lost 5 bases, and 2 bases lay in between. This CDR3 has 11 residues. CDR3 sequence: CASSLDETQYF. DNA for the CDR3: TGCGCCAGCAGCTTGGATGAGACCCAGTACTTC.

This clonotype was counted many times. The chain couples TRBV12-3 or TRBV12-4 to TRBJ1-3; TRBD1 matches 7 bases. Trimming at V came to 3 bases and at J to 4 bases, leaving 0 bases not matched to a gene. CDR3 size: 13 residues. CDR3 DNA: TGTGCCAGCAGTTTGGACAGGGGAAACACCATATATTTT. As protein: CASSLDRGNTIYF.

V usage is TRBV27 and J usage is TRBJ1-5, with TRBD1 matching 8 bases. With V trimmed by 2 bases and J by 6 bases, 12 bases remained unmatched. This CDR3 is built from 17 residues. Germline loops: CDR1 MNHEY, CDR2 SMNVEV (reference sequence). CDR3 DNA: TGTGCCAGCAGTTTAGGGTCCGCAGGGGGCCTTACTCAGCCCCAGCATTTT. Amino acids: CASSLGSAGGLTQPQHF.

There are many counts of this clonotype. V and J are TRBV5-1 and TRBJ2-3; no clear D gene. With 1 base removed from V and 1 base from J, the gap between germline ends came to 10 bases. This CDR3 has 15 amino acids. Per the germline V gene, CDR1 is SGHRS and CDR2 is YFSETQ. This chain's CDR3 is CASSLWYAGTDTQYF. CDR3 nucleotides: TGCGCCAGCAGCTTGTGGTACGCGGGCACAGATACGCAGTATTTT.

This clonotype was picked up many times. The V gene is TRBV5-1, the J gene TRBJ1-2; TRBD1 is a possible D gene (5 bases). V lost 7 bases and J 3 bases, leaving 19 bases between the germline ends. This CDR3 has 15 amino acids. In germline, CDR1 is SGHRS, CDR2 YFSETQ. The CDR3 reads CASHPSGQGDYGYTF. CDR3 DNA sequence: TGCGCCAGCCACCCCTCGGGGCAAGGCGACTATGGCTACACCTTC.

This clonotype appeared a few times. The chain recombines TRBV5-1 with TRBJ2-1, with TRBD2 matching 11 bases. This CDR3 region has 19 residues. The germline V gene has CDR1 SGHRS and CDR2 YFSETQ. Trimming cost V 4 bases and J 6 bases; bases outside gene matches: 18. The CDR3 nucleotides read TGCGCCAGCAGCCCACGGGAGAGCTGGCTAGCGGGAGGAAGCAATGAGCAGTTCTTC. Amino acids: CASSPRESWLAGGSNEQFF.